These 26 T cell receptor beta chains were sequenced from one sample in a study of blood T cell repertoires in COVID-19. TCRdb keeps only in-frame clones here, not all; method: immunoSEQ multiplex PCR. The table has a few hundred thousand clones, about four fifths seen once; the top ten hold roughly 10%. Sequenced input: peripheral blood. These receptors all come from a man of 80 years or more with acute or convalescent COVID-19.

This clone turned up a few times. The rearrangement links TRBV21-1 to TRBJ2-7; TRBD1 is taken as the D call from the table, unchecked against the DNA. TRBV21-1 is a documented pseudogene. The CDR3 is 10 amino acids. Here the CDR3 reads CARDSLIKYF. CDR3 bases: TGTGCCAGGGACAGCCTGATTAAGTACTTC.

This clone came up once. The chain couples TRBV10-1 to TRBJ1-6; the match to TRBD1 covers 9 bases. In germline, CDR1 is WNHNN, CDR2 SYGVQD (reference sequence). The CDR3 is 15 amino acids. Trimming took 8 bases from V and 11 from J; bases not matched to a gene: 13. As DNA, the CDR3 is TGCGCCAGCCACCTCCCCGGGACAGGGCTTGCACCCCTCCACTTT. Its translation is CASHLPGTGLAPLHF.

The CDR3 DNA reads TGTGCCAGTAGTATCTGGGGACAGCCTAATGAAAAACTGTTTTTT. As protein: CASSIWGQPNEKLFF. V is TRBV19 and J is TRBJ1-4, with TRBD1 identical over 7 bases. Germline V CDR1 and CDR2: LNHDA, SQIVND (reference sequence). The ends lost 3 bases at V and 3 bases at J; junction bases unmatched: 4. This CDR3 is 15 amino acids long.

The CDR3 DNA reads TGTGCCAGCAGCCAAGTTCAGGGGGATTCACCCCTCCACTTT. This translates into CASSQVQGDSPLHF. This sequence joins TRBV3-1 (or the pseudogene TRBV3-2) and TRBJ1-6, with 7 bases that match TRBD1. This CDR3 contains 14 residues. Germline V gene lookup returns CDR1 LGHDT and CDR2 YNNKEL (reference sequence). The trim removed 1 base at V and 8 bases at J, leaving 2 bases unmatched.

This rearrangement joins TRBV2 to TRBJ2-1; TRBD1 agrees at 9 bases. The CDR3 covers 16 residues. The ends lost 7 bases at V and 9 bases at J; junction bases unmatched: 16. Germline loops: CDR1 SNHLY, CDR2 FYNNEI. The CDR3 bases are TGTGCCAGCATTTTTGGACGGGACAGGGCAGTTATTGAGCAGTTCTTC. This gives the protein CASIFGRDRAVIEQFF.

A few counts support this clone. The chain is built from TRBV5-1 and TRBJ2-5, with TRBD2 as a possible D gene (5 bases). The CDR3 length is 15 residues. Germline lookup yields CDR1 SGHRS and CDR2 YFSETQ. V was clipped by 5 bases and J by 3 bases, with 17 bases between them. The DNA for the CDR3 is TGCGCCAGCAGTTCCGGATCGGCGGGTGAAGAGACCCAGTACTTC. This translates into CASSSGSAGEETQYF.

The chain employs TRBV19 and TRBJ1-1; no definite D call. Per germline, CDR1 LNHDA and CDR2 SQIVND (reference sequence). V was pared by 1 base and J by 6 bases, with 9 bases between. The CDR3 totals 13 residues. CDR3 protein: CASSIGGLPEAFF. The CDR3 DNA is TGTGCCAGTAGTATAGGAGGACTACCTGAAGCTTTCTTT. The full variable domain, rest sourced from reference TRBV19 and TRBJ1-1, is DGGITQSPKYLFRKEGQNVTLSCEQNLNHDAMYWYRQDPGQGLRLIYYSQIVNDFQKGDIAEGYSVSREKKESFPLTVTSAQKNPTAFYLCASSIGGLPEAFFGQGTRLTVV.

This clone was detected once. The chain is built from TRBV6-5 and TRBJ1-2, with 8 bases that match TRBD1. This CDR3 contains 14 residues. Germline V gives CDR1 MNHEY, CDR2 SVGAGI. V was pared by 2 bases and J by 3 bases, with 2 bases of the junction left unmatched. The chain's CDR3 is CASSYGGQDYGYTF. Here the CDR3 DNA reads TGTGCCAGCAGTTACGGGGGACAGGACTATGGCTACACCTTC.

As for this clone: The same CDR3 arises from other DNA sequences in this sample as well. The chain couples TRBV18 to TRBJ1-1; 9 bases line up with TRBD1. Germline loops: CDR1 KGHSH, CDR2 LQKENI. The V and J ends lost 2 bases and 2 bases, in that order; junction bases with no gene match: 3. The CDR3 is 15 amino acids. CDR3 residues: CASSPGQGTNTEAFF. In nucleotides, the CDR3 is TGTGCCAGCTCACCAGGACAGGGGACAAACACTGAAGCTTTCTTT.

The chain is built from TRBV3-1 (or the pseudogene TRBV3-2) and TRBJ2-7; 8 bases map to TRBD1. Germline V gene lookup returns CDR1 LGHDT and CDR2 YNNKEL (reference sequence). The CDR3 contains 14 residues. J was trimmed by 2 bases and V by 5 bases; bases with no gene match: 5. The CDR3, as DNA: TGTGCCAGCAGCATCGGGACAGGCCCCTACGAGCAGTACTTC. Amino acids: CASSIGTGPYEQYF.

Here the CDR3 reads CSVDLDSNYGYTF. The DNA for the CDR3 is TGCAGCGTTGATCTGGACTCTAACTATGGCTACACCTTC. This chain uses TRBV29-1 with TRBJ1-2; unclear D gene. Germline CDR1 and CDR2: SQVTM and ANQGSEA. Trimming left V 3 bases short and J 0 bases short, with 8 bases between. This CDR3 is built from 13 residues.

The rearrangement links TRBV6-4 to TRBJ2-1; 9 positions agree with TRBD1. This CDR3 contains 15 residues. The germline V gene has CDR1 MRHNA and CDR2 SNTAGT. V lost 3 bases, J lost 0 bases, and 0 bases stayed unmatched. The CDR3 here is CASSETGGSYNEQFF. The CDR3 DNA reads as TGTGCCAGCAGTGAGACAGGGGGCTCCTACAATGAGCAGTTCTTC.

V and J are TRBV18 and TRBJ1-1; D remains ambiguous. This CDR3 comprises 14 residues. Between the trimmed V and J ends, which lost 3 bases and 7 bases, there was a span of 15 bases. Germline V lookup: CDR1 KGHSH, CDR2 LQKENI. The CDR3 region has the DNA TGTGCCAGCTCACCCTCGACGGGGAAGGGTGAAGCTTTCTTT. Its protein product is CASSPSTGKGEAFF.

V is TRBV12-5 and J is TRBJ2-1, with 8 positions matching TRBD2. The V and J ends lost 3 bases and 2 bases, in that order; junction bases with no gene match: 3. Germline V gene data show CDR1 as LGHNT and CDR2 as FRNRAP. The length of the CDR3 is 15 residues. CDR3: CASGFRRGAYNEQFF. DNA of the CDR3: TGTGCTAGTGGTTTCCGGCGGGGGGCCTACAATGAGCAGTTCTTC.

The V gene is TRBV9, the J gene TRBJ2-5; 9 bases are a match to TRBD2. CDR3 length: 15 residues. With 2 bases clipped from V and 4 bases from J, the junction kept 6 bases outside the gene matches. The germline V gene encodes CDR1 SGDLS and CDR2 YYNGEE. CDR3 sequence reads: CASSVGREGPETQYF. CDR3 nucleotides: TGTGCCAGCAGCGTTGGGCGGGAGGGCCCAGAGACCCAGTACTTC.

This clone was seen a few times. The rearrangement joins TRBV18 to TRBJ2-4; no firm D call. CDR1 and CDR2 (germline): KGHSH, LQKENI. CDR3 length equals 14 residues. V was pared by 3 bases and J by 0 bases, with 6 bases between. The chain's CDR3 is CASSPTVAKNIQYF. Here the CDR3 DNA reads TGTGCCAGCTCACCCACAGTAGCCAAAAACATTCAGTACTTC.

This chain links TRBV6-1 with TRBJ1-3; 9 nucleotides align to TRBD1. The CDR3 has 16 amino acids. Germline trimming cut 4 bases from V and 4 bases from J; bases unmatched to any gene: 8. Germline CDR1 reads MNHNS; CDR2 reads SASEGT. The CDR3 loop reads CASSAAPGTGGNTIYF. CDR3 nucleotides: TGTGCCAGCAGTGCTGCTCCCGGGACAGGGGGAAACACCATATATTTT.

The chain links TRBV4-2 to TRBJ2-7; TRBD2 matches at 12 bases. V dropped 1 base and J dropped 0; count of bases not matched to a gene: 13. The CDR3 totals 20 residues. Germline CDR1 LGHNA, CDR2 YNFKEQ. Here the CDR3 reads CASSQVSGARLAGDSYEQYF. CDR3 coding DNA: TGTGCCAGCAGCCAAGTTTCTGGGGCTAGACTAGCGGGGGACTCCTACGAGCAGTACTTC.

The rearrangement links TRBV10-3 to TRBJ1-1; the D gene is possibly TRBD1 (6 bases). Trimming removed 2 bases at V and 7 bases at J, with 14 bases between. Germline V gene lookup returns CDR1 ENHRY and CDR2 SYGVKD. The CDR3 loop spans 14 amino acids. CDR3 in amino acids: CAISEGGGHYEAFF. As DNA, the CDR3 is TGTGCCATCAGTGAGGGGGGCGGGCATTATGAAGCTTTCTTT.

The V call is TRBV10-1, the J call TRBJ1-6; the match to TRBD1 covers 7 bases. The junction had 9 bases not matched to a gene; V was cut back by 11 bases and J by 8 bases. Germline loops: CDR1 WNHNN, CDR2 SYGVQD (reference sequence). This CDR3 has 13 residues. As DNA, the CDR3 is TGCGCCCCCGTGAGTCAGGGGGATTCACCCCTCCACTTT. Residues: CAPVSQGDSPLHF.

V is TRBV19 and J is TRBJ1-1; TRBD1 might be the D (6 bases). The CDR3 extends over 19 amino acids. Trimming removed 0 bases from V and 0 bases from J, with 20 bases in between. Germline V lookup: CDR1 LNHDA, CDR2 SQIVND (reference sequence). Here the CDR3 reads CASSIDRRDTISMNTEAFF. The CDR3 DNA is TGTGCCAGTAGTATAGATCGAAGGGACACCATCAGCATGAACACTGAAGCTTTCTTT.

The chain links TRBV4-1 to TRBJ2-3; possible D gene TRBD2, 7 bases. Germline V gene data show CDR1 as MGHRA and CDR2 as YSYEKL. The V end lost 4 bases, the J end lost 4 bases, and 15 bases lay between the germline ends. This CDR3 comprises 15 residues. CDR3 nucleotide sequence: TGCGCCAGCAGCCTAGGGGGGGGGTCCCCAGATACGCAGTATTTT. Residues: CASSLGGGSPDTQYF.

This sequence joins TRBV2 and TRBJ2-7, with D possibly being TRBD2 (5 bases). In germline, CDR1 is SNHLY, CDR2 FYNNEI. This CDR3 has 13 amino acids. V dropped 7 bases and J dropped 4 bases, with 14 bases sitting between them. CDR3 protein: CASMAGQGYEQYF. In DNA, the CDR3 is TGTGCCAGCATGGCGGGCCAAGGGTACGAGCAGTACTTC.

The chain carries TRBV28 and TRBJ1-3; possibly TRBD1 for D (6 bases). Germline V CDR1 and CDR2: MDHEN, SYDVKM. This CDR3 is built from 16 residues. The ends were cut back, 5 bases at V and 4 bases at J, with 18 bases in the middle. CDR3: CASSPSGGGPGNTIYF. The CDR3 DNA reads TGTGCCAGCAGTCCCTCTGGGGGGGGGCCCGGAAACACCATATATTTT.

The CDR3 here is CTSSQDLNRTSNQPQHF. In nucleotides, the CDR3 is TGCACCAGCAGCCAAGATTTAAACAGGACTAGCAATCAGCCCCAGCATTTT. V usage is TRBV1 and J usage is TRBJ1-5; no DNA check was done on the table's D call, TRBD1. TRBV1 has pseudogene status. The CDR3 sequence is 17 residues long.

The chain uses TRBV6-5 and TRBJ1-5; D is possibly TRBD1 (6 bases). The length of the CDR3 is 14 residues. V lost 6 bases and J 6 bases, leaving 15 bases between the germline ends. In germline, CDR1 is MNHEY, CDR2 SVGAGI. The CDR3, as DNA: TGTGCCAGCAGGGTTACAGGGTCGGGTCAGCCCCAGCATTTT. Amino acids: CASRVTGSGQPQHF.